This paragraph covers one TCR beta chain sequence. Its target antigen remains unknown. Per-base quality was not reported, and no clone a single base away is much larger than it. Reading the germline V gene gives CDR1 MNHEY and CDR2 SVGAGI. Trimming leaves V shorter by 6 bases and J shorter by 6 bases, with the junction holding 2 bases beyond the gene matches. CDR3 length: 12 amino acids, cysteine to phenylalanine. Only the CDR3 part of the read is kept: 36 bases, read in frame from the first base. TCRbeta CDR3 regions were amplified from genomic DNA using the immunoSEQ Assay, a bias-controlled multiplex PCR. The published analysis was carried out like this. Within the assay, amplification of reference gene primers was used to estimate how many nucleated cells each sample contained. Sequence reads were collapsed and filtered to measure the absolute abundance of every unique TCRbeta CDR3 rearrangement. For each sample, productive Simpson clonality was calculated by taking the square root of Simpson's diversity index across productive rearrangements. The source is immuneACCESS, and TCRdb retained only in-frame sequences with V and J called. Part of the clones is not carried over; for the studies checked, unresolved V genes explain less than half of this, and the remainder is unexplained. V and J calls and clone size are given by that table; D and trimming were obtained from the DNA. The table for this sample lists 200,000 to 250,000 clones; 65% to 90% of them were counted only once. The ten largest clones add up to just under 7.5% of the sample.

The data were obtained in a study of blood T cell repertoires in COVID-19 (dated by TCRdb to about 2020). As for the study more broadly: Samples covering the acute and convalescent phases of COVID-19 were provided by collaborators in the United States, Italy and Spain. The sample metadata nearly always contained a de-identified subject ID, COVID-19 status, age in years and sex. Samples were obtained from the ongoing ImmuneRACE study (first 160 participants) and from 1,254 subjects provided by 6 global collaborators. The repertoires were released in a freely available public database intended as a resource for research on the immune response to SARS-CoV-2. Deeply sampled blood TCRbeta repertoires from subjects exposed to, actively infected with, or recovered from COVID-19 were included in the dataset. Where available, HLA class I and class II types were obtained from metadata supplied by the sample provider rather than from assay-based typing. The prospective study material was composed of cDNA or gDNA derived from T cells, B-cell-depleted T cells, or PBMCs. Overall study outcomes, separate from this receptor: The quantity of clinical and demographic metadata differed by source and by participant and was supplied without curation.

Whole blood was collected in K2EDTA tubes by collaborating institutions according to the institutions' own protocols. For TCRbeta analysis, collaborators shipped samples as frozen whole blood, isolated PBMCs, or DNA extracted from either of those sample types. The sequencing sample was made of peripheral blood. The chain links TRBV6-5 with TRBJ1-5, and 7 junctional nucleotides match TRBD1. This TCR derives from a woman aged 50 to 60 with acute or convalescent COVID-19. For the CDR3, the sequence is CASSGQAQPQHF. The nucleotides read TGTGCCAGCAGCGGACAGGCTCAGCCCCAGCATTTT.